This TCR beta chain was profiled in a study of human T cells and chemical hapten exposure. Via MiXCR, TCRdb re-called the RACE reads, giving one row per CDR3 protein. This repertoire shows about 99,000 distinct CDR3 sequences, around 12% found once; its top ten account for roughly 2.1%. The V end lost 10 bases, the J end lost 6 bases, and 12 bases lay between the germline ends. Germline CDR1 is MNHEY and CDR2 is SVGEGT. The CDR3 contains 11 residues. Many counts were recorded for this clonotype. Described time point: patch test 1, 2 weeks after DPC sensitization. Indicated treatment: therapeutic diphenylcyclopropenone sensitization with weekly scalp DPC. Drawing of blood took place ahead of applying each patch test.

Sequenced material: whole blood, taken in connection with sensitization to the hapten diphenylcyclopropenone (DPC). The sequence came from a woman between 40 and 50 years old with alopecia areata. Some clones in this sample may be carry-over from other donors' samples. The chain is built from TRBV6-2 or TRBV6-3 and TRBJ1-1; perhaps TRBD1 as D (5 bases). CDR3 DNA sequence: TGTGCCACCTCCGAGGGACCTGAAGCTTTCTTT. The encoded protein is CATSEGPEAFF.